Following are 20 T cell receptor beta chains from one sample sequenced in a study of blood T cell repertoires in COVID-19. The data were produced by immunoSEQ multiplex PCR, yet TCRdb's version contains in-frame clones alone and is incomplete. The table has roughly 210,000 clones, around 90% seen once; the top ten hold 7% to 7.5%. Material for sequencing was PBMCs or T cells enriched from blood (not recorded which). These receptors came from a man aged 25-45 years in a cohort exposed to, infected with or recovered from COVID-19 (not recorded which).

Only a few counts were recorded for this clone. The chain joins TRBV9 to TRBJ1-2; 7 nucleotides line up with TRBD1. The CDR3 has 16 residues. Germline CDR1 is SGDLS and CDR2 is YYNGEE. V shed 3 bases and J 2 bases; nucleotides not matched to a gene: 10. The CDR3 here is CASSASLLTGNYGYTF. CDR3 in DNA: TGTGCCAGCAGCGCGAGCCTCCTGACAGGGAACTATGGCTACACCTTC.

The sample holds one count of this clone. V gene TRBV27 combines with J gene TRBJ2-3; 7 positions agree with TRBD1. CDR3 length: 16 amino acids. The V and J ends lost 5 bases and 2 bases, in that order; junction bases with no gene match: 10. CDR1 is MNHEY, CDR2 SMNVEV, per germline (reference sequence). DNA of the CDR3: TGTGCCAGCAGTCCCCCTCCAGGGGGAATCACAGATACGCAGTATTTT. Residues: CASSPPPGGITDTQYF.

The rearrangement joins TRBV5-1 to TRBJ2-6; TRBD1 is a possible D gene (5 bases). CDR1 is SGHRS and CDR2 is YFSETQ in the germline V gene. This CDR3 comprises 17 residues. V lost 4 bases and J lost 2, with 16 bases in between. The CDR3 is CASSHTPGSPGANVLTF. The CDR3 region has the DNA TGCGCCAGCAGCCACACCCCAGGGTCTCCTGGGGCCAACGTCCTGACTTTC.

The chain links TRBV18 to TRBJ2-5; the D gene is possibly TRBD1 (5 bases). In germline, CDR1 is KGHSH, CDR2 LQKENI. CDR3 length: 11 residues. The germline V and J ends were trimmed by 6 bases and 5 bases, with 7 bases remaining between them. CDR3: CASSSGETQYF. CDR3 sequence (DNA): TGTGCCAGCTCGTCAGGGGAGACCCAGTACTTC.

The chain employs TRBV6-5 and TRBJ1-1; tentatively, D is TRBD1 (6 bases). Per the germline V gene, CDR1 is MNHEY and CDR2 is SVGAGI. The CDR3 totals 15 residues. V was shortened by 6 bases and J by 2 bases, with 16 bases between the two germline ends. CDR3 region: CASRINYRVNTEAFF. The CDR3 coding sequence is TGTGCCAGCAGAATAAACTACAGGGTTAACACTGAAGCTTTCTTT.

The chain has TRBV15 and TRBJ2-7; 10 positions match TRBD2. Germline V gene sequence: CDR1 LNHNV, CDR2 YYDKDF (reference sequence). The CDR3 consists of 14 residues. J gave up 5 bases and V 8 bases, and 9 bases lay outside the gene matches. The CDR3 DNA is TGTGCCACCCACCCAGCGGGAGGGTCTAACGAGCAGTACTTC. Translation gives CATHPAGGSNEQYF.

This chain links TRBV28 with TRBJ1-1; D not resolved. V shed 8 bases and J shed 3 bases, with 10 bases lying between them. This CDR3 is built from 12 residues. Per the germline V gene, CDR1 is MDHEN and CDR2 is SYDVKM. CDR3: CASSNGYTEAFF. The CDR3 nucleotides read TGTGCCAGCTCCAACGGTTACACTGAAGCTTTCTTT. The entire variable domain, with the rest obtained from reference TRBV28 and TRBJ1-1, is as follows: DVKVTQSSRYLVKRTGEKVFLECVQDMDHENMFWYRQDPGLGLRLIYFSYDVKMKEKGDIPEGYSVSREKKERFSLILESASTNQTSMYLCASSNGYTEAFFGQGTRLTVV.

This chain connects TRBV5-5 to TRBJ1-2; 7 bases line up with TRBD1. Per germline, CDR1 SGHKS and CDR2 YYEKEE (reference sequence). The CDR3 runs 15 residues. With 0 bases clipped from V and 4 bases from J, the junction kept 6 bases outside the gene matches. CDR3 DNA sequence: TGTGCCAGCAGCTTGGTCCAGGGGGAGAGCTATGGCTACACCTTC. This translates into CASSLVQGESYGYTF.

The V and J genes are TRBV24-1 and TRBJ2-7, with TRBD2 matching 7 bases. There are 15 residues in the CDR3. From germline, CDR1 is KGHDR and CDR2 SFDVKD. Germline trimming cut 11 bases from V and 2 bases from J; bases unmatched to any gene: 14. In DNA form, the CDR3 reads TGTGCCATTAGATCGGAACGGGAGGACCCCTACGAGCAGTACTTC. It codes for CAIRSEREDPYEQYF.

The chain employs TRBV7-8 and TRBJ2-1; 10 bases match TRBD2. The CDR3 contains 17 residues. V was clipped by 5 bases and J by 4 bases; unmatched bases: 11. Germline CDR1 is SGHVS and CDR2 is FQNEAQ. CDR3 DNA: TGTGCCAGCAGCCCCCGACGGACTAGCGGCAAGTACAATGAGCAGTTCTTC. This codes for CASSPRRTSGKYNEQFF.

The genes are TRBV27 and TRBJ1-1; 8 bases line up with TRBD1. The CDR3 sequence is 15 residues long. Germline V lookup: CDR1 MNHEY, CDR2 SMNVEV (reference sequence). With V trimmed by 2 bases and J by 5 bases, 7 bases remained unmatched. CDR3 sequence reads: CASSLSLQGVTEAFF. The CDR3 DNA sequence: TGTGCCAGCAGTTTAAGTTTACAGGGGGTGACTGAAGCTTTCTTT.

The chain has TRBV7-3 and TRBJ2-3; weak D call: TRBD2 (6 bases). The CDR3 has 16 amino acids. Germline assignment: CDR1 SGHTA and CDR2 FQGTGA. The V and J ends lost 1 base and 0 bases respectively, with 11 bases between them. The chain's CDR3 is CASSLRPSGSTDTQYF. The CDR3 coding sequence is TGTGCCAGCAGCTTAAGGCCCAGCGGGAGCACAGATACGCAGTATTTT. The complete variable domain, with remaining parts taken from reference TRBV7-3 and TRBJ2-3, reads GAGVSQTPSNKVTEKGKYVELRCDPISGHTALYWYRQSLGQGPEFLIYFQGTGAADDSGLPNDRFFAVRPEGSVSTLKIQRTERGDSAVYLCASSLRPSGSTDTQYFGPGTRLTVL.

The count of this clone is one. The chain employs TRBV20-1 and TRBJ2-7, with D possibly being TRBD1 (6 bases). Germline-derived CDR1 and CDR2 are DFQATT and SNEGSKA (reference sequence). Trimming stripped 6 bases from V and 2 bases from J, with 8 bases between. The CDR3 runs to 11 residues. The chain's CDR3 is CSAWTAYEQYF. In DNA, the CDR3 is TGCAGTGCATGGACAGCCTACGAGCAGTACTTC.

This sequence joins TRBV27 and TRBJ1-1; 8 nucleotides match TRBD1. CDR3 size: 15 residues. CDR1 is MNHEY and CDR2 is SMNVEV in the germline V gene (reference sequence). Unmatched junction bases numbered 5, after V lost 5 bases and J lost 0 bases. The CDR3 here is CASSRRTGMNTEAFF. The DNA of the CDR3 is TGTGCCAGCAGTAGACGGACAGGGATGAACACTGAAGCTTTCTTT.

The V and J genes are TRBV19 and TRBJ1-1, with a tentative D call TRBD1 (6 bases). The CDR3 length is 17 residues. Germline lookup yields CDR1 LNHDA and CDR2 SQIVND (reference sequence). Between the trimmed V and J ends, which lost 7 bases and 6 bases, there was a span of 27 bases. CDR3 DNA: TGTGCCAGTAATGCCAGGCGGGCAGGGGATGTTTGGGCTGAAGCTTTCTTT. Translated: CASNARRAGDVWAEAFF.

This rearrangement joins TRBV28 to TRBJ1-5; D not resolved. V gave up 7 bases and J gave up 0 bases, with 13 bases separating them. CDR1 is MDHEN, CDR2 SYDVKM, per germline. The CDR3 consists of 15 residues. CDR3 in DNA: TGTGCCAGCAACCAAGGGCGGGTTAGCAATCAGCCCCAGCATTTT. Residues: CASNQGRVSNQPQHF.

The J gene is TRBJ2-7, the V gene TRBV28; TRBD2 is a possible D gene (6 bases). Trimming shortened V by 6 bases and J by 2 bases, and 20 bases separated the two germline ends. This CDR3 comprises 16 residues. CDR1 is MDHEN and CDR2 is SYDVKM in the germline V gene. The CDR3 region is CASSPSGLRSPYEQYF. In nucleotides, the CDR3 is TGTGCCAGCAGCCCCTCGGGACTTCGTTCTCCCTACGAGCAGTACTTC.

The rearrangement uses TRBV5-5 and TRBJ1-1; TRBD1 is a possible D gene (6 bases). CDR3 length: 16 residues. Germline V gene lookup returns CDR1 SGHKS and CDR2 YYEKEE (reference sequence). Trimming took 2 bases from V and 0 from J, leaving 14 bases between them. The CDR3: CASSFSPGHMNTEAFF. The DNA for the CDR3 is TGTGCCAGCAGCTTTTCTCCGGGACACATGAACACTGAAGCTTTCTTT.

This sequence joins TRBV7-2 and TRBJ1-6; D gene uncertain. The CDR3 totals 12 residues. Trimming cost V 2 bases and J 12 bases, with 8 bases left between them. The germline gives CDR1 SGHTA, CDR2 FQGNSA. As DNA, the CDR3 is TGTGCCAGCAGCTTACCCGGGAGACCCCTCCACTTT. Its translation: CASSLPGRPLHF.

The gene calls are TRBV19 and TRBJ1-5; the D gene is possibly TRBD1 (6 bases). CDR1 and CDR2 (germline): LNHDA, SQIVND (reference sequence). CDR3 length equals 16 residues. With 3 bases removed from V and 0 bases from J, the gap between germline ends came to 12 bases. CDR3: CASSIQTGYSNQPQHF. The CDR3 DNA reads TGTGCCAGTAGTATTCAAACAGGGTATAGCAATCAGCCCCAGCATTTT.